The 2 T cell receptor beta chains below were found in one sample sequenced in a study of T-cell memory formation after mild COVID-19. TCRdb re-analysed the 5' RACE reads in MiXCR, keeping a single row per CDR3 protein. The table includes around 160,000 distinct CDR3 sequences, approximately 10% detected once. The sample was PBMCs or a T cell subset sorted from them (not recorded which). These receptor sequences come from a man in his late teens or twenties who had mild COVID-19 (a few samples of this study predate the infection). Cell type and time point are not known.

Many counts were recorded for this clonotype. The V gene is TRBV5-1, the J gene TRBJ1-1; 7 bases align to TRBD1. Germline V CDR1 and CDR2: SGHRS, YFSETQ. The V gene end was trimmed by 4 bases and the J gene end by 4 bases; junction bases not matched to a gene: 10. This CDR3 has 15 amino acids. CDR3 residues: CASSVTGTVGTEAFF. CDR3 nucleotide sequence: TGCGCCAGCAGCGTTACCGGGACAGTGGGCACTGAAGCTTTCTTT. The entire variable domain, with the rest obtained from reference TRBV5-1 and TRBJ1-1, is as follows: KAGVTQTPRYLIKTRGQQVTLSCSPISGHRSVSWYQQTPGQGLQFLFEYFSETQRNKGNFPGRFSGRQFSNSRSEMNVSTLELGDSALYLCASSVTGTVGTEAFFGQGTRLTVV.

This clonotype has just a few counts. The chain carries TRBV5-4 and TRBJ2-1; a possible D gene is TRBD2 (7 bases). From germline, CDR1 is SGHNT and CDR2 YYREEE (reference sequence). The CDR3 is 15 residues long. V lost 1 base to trimming and J lost 10 bases, with 18 bases between them. The CDR3 sequence is CASSLSSGGPREQFF. The CDR3 DNA follows: TGTGCCAGCAGCTTGTCCTCCGGGGGGCCTAGGGAGCAGTTCTTC.